One sample yielded the 10 T cell receptor beta chains listed below, sequenced in a study of chemoradiotherapy in HPV16-positive cancers. Using immunoSEQ multiplex PCR, the repertoire was profiled, and TCRdb retains in-frame clones only, with some absent. The profile covers roughly 14,000 clones, with roughly 87% appearing a single time and about 4.5% taken by the ten largest. The sample was tumor tissue, taken from a patient who underwent chemoradiotherapy. These receptor sequences come from a human donor with HPV-associated anogenital cancer.

V and J are TRBV5-1 and TRBJ1-3, with D unclear. The CDR3 sequence is 14 residues long. Germline lookup yields CDR1 SGHRS and CDR2 YFSETQ. V was shortened by 9 bases and J by 4 bases, with 17 bases between the two germline ends. The CDR3: CANSTGRYGNTIYF. In nucleotides, the CDR3 is TGCGCCAATTCAACTGGGAGGTACGGAAACACCATATATTTT.

In the case of this clone: One end of the junction varies from germline; a read error may be responsible. V and J are TRBV2 and TRBJ1-4, with TRBD1 matching 7 bases. CDR1 SNHLY and CDR2 FYNNEI come from the germline V gene. The CDR3 runs to 15 residues. CDR3 coding DNA: TGTGCCAGCAGAGTTTTGGGACAGAGTAATGAGAAACTGTTTTTT. Encoded protein: CASRVLGQSNEKLFF.

The chain joins TRBV5-6 to TRBJ2-1; 9 bases fit TRBD2. The junction had 1 base not matched to a gene; V was cut back by 1 base and J by 8 bases. The length of the CDR3 is 13 residues. CDR1 SGHDT and CDR2 YYEEEE come from the germline V gene. In DNA, the CDR3 is TGTGCCAGCAGCTTGCCTAGCGGGGATGAGCAGTTCTTC. Translated: CASSLPSGDEQFF.

V is TRBV18 and J is TRBJ1-3, with D unclear. This CDR3 has 17 residues. The V gene's germline CDR1 is KGHSH and CDR2 LQKENI. V was trimmed by 0 bases and J by 0 bases, leaving 12 bases between them. CDR3 region: CASSPPGGSSSGNTIYF. In DNA, the CDR3 is TGTGCCAGCTCACCACCGGGCGGCTCGAGCTCTGGAAACACCATATATTTT.

The rearrangement joins TRBV4-3 to TRBJ2-1, with D perhaps given as TRBD1 or TRBD2 (5 bases each). Germline V gene sequence: CDR1 LGHNA, CDR2 YSLEER. The ends were cut back, 3 bases at V and 0 bases at J, with 15 bases in the middle. The CDR3 extends over 17 amino acids. The CDR3 loop is CASSQAFKGSSYNEQFF. The DNA for the CDR3 is TGCGCCAGCAGCCAGGCCTTTAAGGGGAGCTCCTACAATGAGCAGTTCTTC.

The rearrangement joins TRBV13 to TRBJ2-7; 9 bases match TRBD2. Germline lookup yields CDR1 PRHDT and CDR2 FYEKMQ (reference sequence). The CDR3 length is 15 residues. Trimming at V came to 2 bases and at J to 7 bases, leaving 9 bases not matched to a gene. Here the CDR3 reads CASSLYGLAGSEQYF. CDR3 coding DNA: TGTGCCAGCAGCTTATACGGGCTAGCGGGAAGTGAGCAGTACTTC.

The rearrangement uses TRBV7-9 and TRBJ2-7; 8 positions match TRBD1. Germline CDR1 and CDR2: SEHNR and FQNEAQ (reference sequence). With V trimmed by 5 bases and J by 6 bases, 12 bases remained unmatched. This CDR3 region has 15 residues. CDR3: CASSVGQGQLLEQYF. The CDR3 DNA reads TGTGCCAGCAGCGTCGGACAGGGTCAACTGCTCGAGCAGTACTTC.

The chain has TRBV6-5 and TRBJ2-1, with a weak D call TRBD1 (5 bases). This CDR3 contains 14 residues. In germline, CDR1 is MNHEY, CDR2 SVGAGI. Trimming took off 5 bases at V and 7 bases at J, with 15 bases between the two ends. The CDR3 sequence: CASSTDWQGNEQFF. CDR3 DNA sequence: TGTGCCAGCAGTACCGATTGGCAGGGAAATGAGCAGTTCTTC.

This chain links TRBV10-1 with TRBJ2-5; no clear D gene. Between the trimmed V and J ends, which lost 6 bases and 0 bases, there was a span of 5 bases. This CDR3 comprises 12 residues. Germline lookup yields CDR1 WNHNN and CDR2 SYGVQD (reference sequence). CDR3 in amino acids: CASSRDQETQYF. For the CDR3, the DNA is TGCGCCAGCAGCCGGGACCAAGAGACCCAGTACTTC.

The J gene is TRBJ1-5, the V gene TRBV18; 7 nucleotides match TRBD1. The V and J ends lost 3 bases and 0 bases, in that order; junction bases with no gene match: 2. The CDR3 length is 15 residues. From germline, CDR1 is KGHSH and CDR2 LQKENI. CDR3 nucleotides: TGTGCCAGCTCACCGAGGGGGCTTAGCAATCAGCCCCAGCATTTT. The encoded protein is CASSPRGLSNQPQHF.